The rows below give T cell receptor beta chains drawn from one sample of a study of human T cells and chemical hapten exposure. MiXCR was run by TCRdb on the RACE reads, yielding one entry per CDR3 protein. The repertoire holds 300,000 to 400,000 distinct CDR3 sequences, with roughly 5% as singletons. The sample consisted of whole blood, taken in connection with sensitization to the hapten diphenylcyclopropenone (DPC). The receptors derive from a woman in her forties or fifties with alopecia areata. Some clones in this sample may be carry-over from other donors' samples. CDR3s include the opening cysteine and the closing phenylalanine or tryptophan. The D gene is left open where the match is weak. Not all rows give a size; the values are once, few, many and, for expanded clones, a class.

size	V	length	J	D	CDR3	DNA
many	TRBV5-6	13	TRBJ2-3	-	CASSPGTADTQYF	TGTGCCAGCAGCCCGGGGACCGCAGATACGCAGTATTTT
-	TRBV6-6	15	TRBJ1-2	TRBD1	CASSPQDRGHYGYSF	TGTGCCAGCAGTCCACAGGACAGGGGGCATTATGGCTACTCCTTC
-	TRBV7-2	14	TRBJ1-5	-	CASSDLNSNQPQHF	TGTGCCAGCAGCGACCTGAATAGCAATCAGCCCCAGCATTTT
few	TRBV20-1	19	TRBJ2-6	TRBD1	CSARPSGTGKFDGANVLTF	TGCAGTGCTAGACCATCCGGGACAGGGAAGTTTGATGGGGCCAACGTCCTGACTTTC
many	TRBV29-1	13	TRBJ1-2	-	CSVENSANYGYTF	TGCAGCGTTGAGAACTCAGCTAACTATGGCTACACCTTC
many	TRBV6-5	16	TRBJ2-5	TRBD2	CASSPTRRGFTETQYF	TGTGCCAGCAGCCCTACTCGGCGGGGGTTCACTGAGACCCAGTACTTC
-	TRBV6-5	15	TRBJ2-5	TRBD1	CASSLGTGDSETQYF	TGTGCCAGCAGCCTGGGGACAGGGGATTCCGAGACCCAGTACTTC
many	TRBV29-1	15	TRBJ2-7	TRBD2	CSVRLAGTLRIEQYF	TGCAGCGTAAGACTAGCGGGAACTCTACGGATCGAGCAGTACTTC
many	TRBV5-1	13	TRBJ2-3	-	CASSSPYTDTQYF	TGCGCCAGCAGCTCCCCTTACACAGATACGCAGTATTTT
many	TRBV10-2	11	TRBJ2-1	-	CAIGTEMEQFF	TGCGCCATAGGAACAGAGATGGAGCAGTTCTTC
few	TRBV6-2/TRBV6-3	15	TRBJ2-6	-	CASRETNSGANVLTF	TGTGCCAGCAGGGAGACCAACTCTGGGGCCAACGTCCTGACTTTC
-	TRBV6-5	15	TRBJ2-2	TRBD1	CASSEGTVSTGELFF	TGTGCCAGCAGTGAAGGGACAGTGTCAACCGGGGAGCTGTTTTTT
few	TRBV20-1	15	TRBJ1-1	TRBD1	CSAAPGQGTNTEAFF	TGCAGTGCTGCCCCGGGACAGGGGACGAACACTGAAGCTTTCTTT
many	TRBV7-8	17	TRBJ2-3	TRBD2	CASSSPRTSGSTDTQYF	TGTGCCAGCAGCTCACCTAGGACTAGCGGGAGCACAGATACGCAGTATTTT
few	TRBV20-1	20	TRBJ2-1	TRBD2	CSAREDLRTSGASSYNEQFF	TGCAGTGCTAGAGAAGATTTGAGGACTAGCGGGGCAAGCTCCTACAATGAGCAGTTCTTC
few	TRBV13	15	TRBJ2-5	TRBD1	CASSSRQGAQETQYF	TGTGCCAGCAGCTCAAGGCAGGGGGCCCAAGAGACCCAGTACTTC
-	TRBV7-2	13	TRBJ2-3	-	CGSSPFRTDTQYF	TGTGGCAGCAGCCCCTTCCGCACAGATACGCAGTATTTT
-	TRBV11-2	15	TRBJ2-3	-	CASSPYRAGTDTQYF	TGTGCCAGCAGCCCCTACCGTGCCGGCACAGATACGCAGTATTTT
many	TRBV6-5	14	TRBJ1-1	-	CASSYNGDDTEAFF	TGTGCCAGCAGTTACAACGGGGACGACACTGAAGCTTTCTTT
-	TRBV5-1	15	TRBJ1-6	-	CASSLRGLDNSPLHF	TGCGCCAGCAGCTTACGGGGGCTCGATAATTCACCCCTCCACTTT
many	TRBV5-1	14	TRBJ2-7	-	CASSLGAGIYEQYF	TGCGCCAGCAGCTTGGGCGCAGGGATCTACGAGCAGTACTTC
many	TRBV7-2	14	TRBJ2-1	TRBD2	CASSGTSGGAGQFF	TGTGCCAGCAGCGGGACTAGCGGGGGGGCCGGGCAGTTCTTC
few	TRBV12-3/TRBV12-4	14	TRBJ1-2	-	CASSLGPVHDGYTF	TGTGCCAGCAGTTTAGGTCCAGTGCACGATGGCTACACCTTC
many	TRBV12-5	15	TRBJ2-1	TRBD1	CASGLGTGGYNEQFF	TGTGCTAGTGGACTAGGGACAGGGGGCTACAATGAGCAGTTCTTC
few	TRBV6-1	15	TRBJ2-7	-	CASSVSARAPGEQYF	TGTGCCAGCAGTGTAAGTGCCCGGGCCCCTGGCGAGCAGTACTTC
few	TRBV28	15	TRBJ2-3	TRBD2	CASTMTSGLPDTQYF	TGTGCCAGCACAATGACTAGCGGCCTTCCTGATACGCAGTATTTT
-	TRBV20-1	14	TRBJ2-3	TRBD2	CSAPSGRAQDTQYF	TGCAGTGCTCCTAGCGGGAGGGCCCAAGATACGCAGTATTTT
many	TRBV6-6	15	TRBJ2-2	TRBD1	CASSYAGGFTGELFF	TGTGCCAGCAGTTACGCAGGGGGATTCACCGGGGAGCTGTTTTTT
many	TRBV2	11	TRBJ2-3	-	CATSNTDTQYF	TGTGCCACCTCGAACACAGATACGCAGTATTTT
few	TRBV4-3	13	TRBJ2-1	-	CASSQKITDEQFF	TGCGCCAGCAGCCAAAAGATTACCGATGAGCAGTTCTTC
many	TRBV12-3/TRBV12-4	14	TRBJ1-1	-	CASSVLSLGTEAFF	TGTGCCAGCAGTGTCCTGTCTCTGGGGACTGAAGCTTTCTTT
-	TRBV4-3	18	TRBJ2-2	-	CASSHAAQGGPNTGELFF	TGCGCCAGCAGCCACGCAGCGCAGGGGGGCCCGAACACCGGGGAGCTGTTTTTT
many	TRBV5-1	14	TRBJ2-3	TRBD2	CASQTSGRTDTQYF	TGCGCCAGTCAGACTAGCGGGCGCACAGATACGCAGTATTTT
many	TRBV20-1	14	TRBJ2-3	-	CSARDFRAVDTQYF	TGCAGTGCTAGAGATTTTAGGGCAGTAGATACGCAGTATTTT
-	TRBV10-3	15	TRBJ1-5	-	CAISDSRAFNQPQHF	TGTGCCATCAGTGATTCGAGGGCTTTCAATCAGCCCCAGCATTTT
-	TRBV9	13	TRBJ1-6	-	CASSVDNPSPLHF	TGTGCCAGCAGCGTAGACAATCCCTCACCCCTCCACTTT
few	TRBV19	17	TRBJ2-3	-	CASSIILPSGLTDTQYF	TGTGCCAGTAGTATTATCCTCCCAAGCGGCCTCACAGATACGCAGTATTTT
many	TRBV5-1	13	TRBJ1-1	-	CASSSDGNTEAFF	TGTGCCAGCAGTTCGGACGGGAACACTGAAGCTTTCTTT
many	TRBV20-1	15	TRBJ1-2	-	CSAIPRYEGAYGYTF	TGCAGTGCTATCCCTCGGTACGAGGGAGCCTATGGCTACACCTTC
few	TRBV11-2	13	TRBJ2-5	-	CASNELWRKTQYF	TGTGCCAGCAATGAGCTGTGGCGAAAGACCCAGTACTTC
many	TRBV9	14	TRBJ2-1	-	CASSVAGDRNEQFF	TGTGCCAGCAGCGTAGCAGGGGATAGGAATGAGCAGTTCTTC
-	TRBV21-1	15	TRBJ1-2	-	CASSMSKGPYYGYTF	TGTGCCAGCAGCATGTCAAAGGGGCCCTACTATGGCTACACCTTC
-	TRBV4-2	14	TRBJ1-1	-	CASSPAGEDTEAFF	TGTGCCAGCAGCCCAGCAGGGGAGGACACTGAAGCTTTCTTT
few	TRBV5-4	16	TRBJ2-2	TRBD2	CASSSQRGGPAGELFF	TGTGCCAGCAGCTCCCAAAGGGGAGGGCCAGCCGGGGAGCTGTTTTTT
many	TRBV6-5	13	TRBJ2-5	-	CASSYGRQETQYF	TGTGCCAGCAGTTACGGGAGACAAGAGACCCAGTACTTC
-	TRBV7-9	15	TRBJ1-5	-	CASSLGGMRNQPQHF	TGTGCCAGCAGCTTAGGGGGTATGCGCAATCAGCCCCAGCATTTT
-	TRBV12-3/TRBV12-4	17	TRBJ1-2	-	CASSSRGRQGRDYGYTF	TGTGCCAGCAGTTCCCGCGGGAGGCAGGGGAGAGACTATGGCTACACCTTC
few	TRBV24-1	17	TRBJ1-2	TRBD1	CATSDLGGTGPNYGYTF	TGTGCCACCAGTGATTTGGGCGGGACAGGCCCTAACTATGGCTACACCTTC
few	TRBV12-3/TRBV12-4	16	TRBJ1-1	TRBD1	CASSPRDRGMNTEAFF	TGTGCCAGCAGTCCCCGGGACAGGGGGATGAACACTGAAGCTTTCTTT
many	TRBV9	14	TRBJ2-7	-	CASSSAVDSYEQYF	TGTGCCAGCAGCTCCGCGGTTGACAGCTACGAGCAGTACTTC
many	TRBV9	13	TRBJ1-1	-	CASSFNTNTEAFF	TGTGCCAGCAGCTTTAATACGAACACTGAAGCTTTCTTT
few	TRBV6-6	16	TRBJ2-3	TRBD2	CATRWTSGGTTDTQYF	TGTGCCACACGATGGACTAGCGGGGGAACCACAGATACGCAGTATTTT
many	TRBV13	14	TRBJ2-3	-	CASSLQGPRDTQYF	TGTGCCAGCAGCCTCCAGGGCCCCAGGGATACGCAGTATTTT
many	TRBV18	14	TRBJ1-2	-	CASSLRGGESGYTF	TGTGCCAGCTCCCTCCGTGGAGGGGAGTCTGGCTACACCTTC
few	TRBV5-4	15	TRBJ1-2	-	CASSLAQGPNYGYTF	TGTGCCAGCAGCTTGGCACAAGGTCCTAACTATGGCTACACCTTC
many	TRBV6-2/TRBV6-3	18	TRBJ2-1	TRBD2	CASSYRTSGGISYNEQFF	TGTGCCAGCAGTTACCGGACTAGCGGGGGCATCTCCTACAATGAGCAGTTCTTC
-	TRBV28	15	TRBJ2-2	-	CASSNAGGSPGELFF	TGTGCCAGCAGTAATGCCGGGGGTTCCCCCGGGGAGCTGTTTTTT